The present entry profiles one T cell receptor (beta chain) with its context. The sample is drawn from a study of blood T cell repertoires in COVID-19. Study-level background: T cells, B-cell-depleted T cells, or PBMCs provided the cDNA or gDNA that served as material.

Profiling relied on immunoSEQ multiplex PCR, and the TCRdb table lists in-frame clones only, not all of them. The table records 350,000 to 400,000 clones, about 88% of them present only once. The specimen sequenced was PBMCs or T cells enriched from blood (not recorded which). The receptor's source is a young woman who had recovered from COVID-19.

The CDR3 sequence: CASSLAGQGTDTQYF. DNA for the CDR3: TGTGCCAGCAGCTTAGCCGGACAGGGCACAGATACGCAGTATTTT. This chain connects TRBV7-6 to TRBJ2-3, with 7 bases lining up with TRBD1. The length of the CDR3 is 15 residues. CDR1 SGHVS and CDR2 FNYEAQ come from the germline V gene. V gave up 0 bases and J gave up 1 base; unmatched junction bases: 1.